Listed here are 12 T cell receptor beta chains from one sample, sequenced in a study of blood T cell repertoires in COVID-19. The repertoire was sequenced with immunoSEQ multiplex PCR; TCRdb's copy has only in-frame clones and lacks some. Among roughly 41,000 clones listed, nearly 90% were seen once. Source material: peripheral blood. Receptors were obtained from a man aged 55 to 70 with active COVID-19.

The rearrangement uses TRBV11-1 and TRBJ1-2, with D possibly matching TRBD1 (5 bases). This CDR3 comprises 14 residues. Trimming removed 5 bases from V and 0 bases from J, with 10 bases in between. Germline assignment: CDR1 SGHAT and CDR2 FQDESV (reference sequence). CDR3 nucleotide sequence: TGTGCCAGCAGCCAGGGATTCACTAACTATGGCTACACCTTC. It translates to CASSQGFTNYGYTF. Variable domain in full (rest from reference TRBV11-1 and TRBJ1-2): EAEVAQSPRYKITEKSQAVAFWCDPISGHATLYWYRQILGQGPELLVQFQDESVVDDSQLPKDRFSAERLKGVDSTLKIQPAELGDSAMYLCASSQGFTNYGYTFGSGTRLTVV.

A single count supports this clone. This chain connects TRBV6-5 to TRBJ1-2, with 11 bases fitting TRBD1. The length of the CDR3 is 15 residues. V was clipped by 7 bases and J by 3 bases; unmatched bases: 7. Germline CDR1 and CDR2: MNHEY and SVGAGI. This CDR3 reads CASTLQGQGDYGYTF. CDR3 sequence (DNA): TGTGCCAGCACCCTACAGGGACAGGGGGACTATGGCTACACCTTC.

The V and J genes are TRBV6-5 and TRBJ1-3; D unresolved. V lost 6 bases and J 0 bases, leaving 12 bases between the germline ends. The CDR3 consists of 15 residues. Germline CDR1 and CDR2: MNHEY and SVGAGI. CDR3 nucleotides: TGTGCCAGCAGCACGACGAGGGCCTCTGGAAACACCATATATTTT. It yields the protein CASSTTRASGNTIYF.

This clone was observed a single time. The rearrangement uses TRBV7-8 and TRBJ1-5; TRBD1 is a possible D gene (5 bases). The ends were cut back, 5 bases at V and 4 bases at J, with 12 bases in the middle. The CDR3 is made up of 14 amino acids. CDR1 SGHVS and CDR2 FQNEAQ come from the germline V gene. The CDR3: CASSPGRANQPQHF. In DNA, the CDR3 is TGTGCCAGCAGCCCCGGCAGGGCGAATCAGCCCCAGCATTTT.

The V call is TRBV2, the J call TRBJ2-3; D call uncertain. From germline, CDR1 is SNHLY and CDR2 FYNNEI. Trimming took 6 bases from V and 2 from J, leaving 3 bases between them. CDR3 length: 11 residues. Here the CDR3 DNA reads TGTGCCAGCAGCCTCACAGATACGCAGTATTTT. It encodes CASSLTDTQYF.

The chain combines TRBV18 with TRBJ1-2; no clear D. Per germline, CDR1 KGHSH and CDR2 LQKENI. The CDR3 contains 15 residues. Trimming stripped 0 bases from V and 2 bases from J, with 10 bases between. CDR3 nucleotides: TGTGCCAGCTCACCACCTGGTACTTCAAACTATGGCTACACCTTC. This sequence encodes CASSPPGTSNYGYTF.

The CDR3 DNA reads as TGTGCCAGCTCACCAACAGGGGCCTCTGAAAAACTGTTTTTT. It translates to CASSPTGASEKLFF. The chain joins TRBV18 to TRBJ1-4; 7 positions agree with TRBD1. This CDR3 is built from 14 residues. V was clipped by 2 bases and J by 7 bases; unmatched bases: 4. The germline V gene encodes CDR1 KGHSH and CDR2 LQKENI.

The chain links TRBV10-2 to TRBJ2-3, with TRBD2 as a possible D gene (6 bases). Germline assignment: CDR1 WSHSY and CDR2 SAAADI. Trimming removed 6 bases at V and 5 bases at J, with 12 bases between. This CDR3 contains 13 residues. The CDR3 loop is CASRTGTLDTQYF. The CDR3 nucleotides are TGCGCCAGCAGAACCGGGACTTTAGATACGCAGTATTTT.

The rearrangement joins TRBV28 to TRBJ2-3; no clear D gene. The CDR3 runs 14 residues. In germline, CDR1 is MDHEN, CDR2 SYDVKM. Trimming cost V 2 bases and J 4 bases, with 10 bases left between them. CDR3: CASSLGQFPDTQYF. CDR3 DNA sequence: TGTGCCAGCAGTTTAGGCCAATTCCCAGATACGCAGTATTTT. Based on the CDR3 plus reference TRBV28 and TRBJ2-3, the full variable domain is DVKVTQSSRYLVKRTGEKVFLECVQDMDHENMFWYRQDPGLGLRLIYFSYDVKMKEKGDIPEGYSVSREKKERFSLILESASTNQTSMYLCASSLGQFPDTQYFGPGTRLTVL.

The sample holds one count of this clone. J is TRBJ2-7 and V is TRBV6-2 or TRBV6-3; 11 nucleotides align to TRBD2. Losses at the gene ends were 6 bases for V and 4 bases for J; bases not matched to a gene: 11. The CDR3 has 16 amino acids. CDR1 MNHEY and CDR2 SVGEGT come from the germline V gene. CDR3 sequence reads: CASSPGLAVSPYEQYF. In DNA form, the CDR3 reads TGTGCCAGCAGCCCGGGACTAGCGGTATCCCCGTACGAGCAGTACTTC.

A note on this clone: At one end, the junction sequence differs from germline, possibly due to a read error. The chain employs TRBV10-3 and TRBJ2-1; 7 nucleotides line up with TRBD2. The CDR3 consists of 16 residues. Germline V CDR1 and CDR2: ENHRY, SYGVKD. The chain's CDR3 is CAISEASGKSSNEQFF. The CDR3 nucleotides are TGTGCCATCAGTGAGGCTAGCGGTAAATCCTCCAATGAGCAGTTCTTC.

The gene calls are TRBV2 and TRBJ1-4; TRBD1 might be the D (6 bases). CDR1 and CDR2 from the germline V gene are SNHLY and FYNNEI. Trimming removed 6 bases at V and 4 bases at J, with 9 bases between. The CDR3 covers 13 residues. Written as DNA, the CDR3 is TGTGCCAGCAGGGCGGACAGTAATGAAAAACTGTTTTTT. Its protein product is CASRADSNEKLFF.